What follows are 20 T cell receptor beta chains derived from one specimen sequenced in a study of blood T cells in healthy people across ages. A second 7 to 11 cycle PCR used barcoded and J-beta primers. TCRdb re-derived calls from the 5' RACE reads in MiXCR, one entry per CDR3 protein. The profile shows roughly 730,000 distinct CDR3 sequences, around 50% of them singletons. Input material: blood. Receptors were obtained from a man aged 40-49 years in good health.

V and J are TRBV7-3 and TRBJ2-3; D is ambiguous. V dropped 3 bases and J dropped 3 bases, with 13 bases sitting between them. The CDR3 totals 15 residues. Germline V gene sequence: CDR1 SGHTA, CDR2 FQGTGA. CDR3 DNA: TGTGCCAGCAGCTTGAGTAGTTTACGTACAGATACGCAGTATTTT. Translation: CASSLSSLRTDTQYF.

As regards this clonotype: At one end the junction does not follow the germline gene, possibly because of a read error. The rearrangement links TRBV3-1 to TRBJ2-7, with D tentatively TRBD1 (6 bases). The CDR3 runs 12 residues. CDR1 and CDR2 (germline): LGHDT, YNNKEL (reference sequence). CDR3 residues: CASSQGTVERYF. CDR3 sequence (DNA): TGTGCCAGCAGCCAAGGGACAGTGGAGCGGTACTTC.

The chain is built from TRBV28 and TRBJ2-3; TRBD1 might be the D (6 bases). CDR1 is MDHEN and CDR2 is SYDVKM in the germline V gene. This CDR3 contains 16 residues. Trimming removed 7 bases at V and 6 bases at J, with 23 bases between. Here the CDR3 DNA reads TGTGCCAGCACCCACCAACGGGACATGGTCAGGGATACGCAGTATTTT. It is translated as CASTHQRDMVRDTQYF.

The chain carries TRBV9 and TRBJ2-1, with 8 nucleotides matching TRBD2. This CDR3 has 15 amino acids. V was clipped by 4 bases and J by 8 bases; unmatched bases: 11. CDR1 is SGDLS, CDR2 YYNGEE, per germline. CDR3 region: CASSPGGGTTDEQFF. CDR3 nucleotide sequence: TGTGCCAGCAGCCCCGGGGGGGGGACGACCGATGAGCAGTTCTTC.

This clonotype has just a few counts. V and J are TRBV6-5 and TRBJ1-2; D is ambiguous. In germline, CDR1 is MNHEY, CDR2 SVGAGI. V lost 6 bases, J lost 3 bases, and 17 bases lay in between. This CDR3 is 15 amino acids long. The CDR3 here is CASSLRRPWDYGYTF. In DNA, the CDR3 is TGTGCCAGCAGCCTCCGGCGTCCCTGGGACTATGGCTACACCTTC.

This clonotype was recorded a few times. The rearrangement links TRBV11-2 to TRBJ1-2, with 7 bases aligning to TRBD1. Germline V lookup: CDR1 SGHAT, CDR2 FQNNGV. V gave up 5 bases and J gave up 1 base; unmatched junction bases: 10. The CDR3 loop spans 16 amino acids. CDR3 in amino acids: CASSRSPGQFNYGYTF. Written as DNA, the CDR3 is TGTGCCAGCAGCCGTTCCCCGGGACAGTTTAACTATGGCTACACCTTC.

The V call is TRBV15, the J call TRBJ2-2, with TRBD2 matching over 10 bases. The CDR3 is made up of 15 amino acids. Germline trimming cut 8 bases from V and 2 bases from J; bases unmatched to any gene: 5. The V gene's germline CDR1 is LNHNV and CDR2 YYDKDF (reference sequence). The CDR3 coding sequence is TGTGCCACCCAGGGACTAGCGTCAAACACCGGGGAGCTGTTTTTT. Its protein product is CATQGLASNTGELFF.

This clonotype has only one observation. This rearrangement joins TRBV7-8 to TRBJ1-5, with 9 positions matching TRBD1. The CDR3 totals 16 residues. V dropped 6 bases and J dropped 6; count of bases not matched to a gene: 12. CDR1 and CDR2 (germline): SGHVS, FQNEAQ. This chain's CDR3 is CASSRQGEISSQPQHF. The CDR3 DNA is TGTGCCAGCAGTCGACAGGGGGAAATAAGTAGTCAGCCCCAGCATTTT.

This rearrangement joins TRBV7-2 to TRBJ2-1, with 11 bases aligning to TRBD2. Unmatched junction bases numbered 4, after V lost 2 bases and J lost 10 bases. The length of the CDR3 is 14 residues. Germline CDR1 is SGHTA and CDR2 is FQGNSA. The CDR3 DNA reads TGTGCCAGCAGCTTATTAGCGGGAGGGCGGGAGCAGTTCTTC. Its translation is CASSLLAGGREQFF.

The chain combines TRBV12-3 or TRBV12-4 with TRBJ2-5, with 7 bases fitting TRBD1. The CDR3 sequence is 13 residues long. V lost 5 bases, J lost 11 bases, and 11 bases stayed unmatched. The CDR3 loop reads CASSQTGATEQYF. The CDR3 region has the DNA TGTGCCAGCAGTCAAACAGGGGCCACTGAGCAGTACTTC.

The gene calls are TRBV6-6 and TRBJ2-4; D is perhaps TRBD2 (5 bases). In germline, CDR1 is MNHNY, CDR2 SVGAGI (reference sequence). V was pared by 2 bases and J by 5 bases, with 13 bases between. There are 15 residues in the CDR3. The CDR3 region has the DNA TGTGCCAGCAGTTACAGGGCGGGCCAACAAAACATTCAGTACTTC. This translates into CASSYRAGQQNIQYF.

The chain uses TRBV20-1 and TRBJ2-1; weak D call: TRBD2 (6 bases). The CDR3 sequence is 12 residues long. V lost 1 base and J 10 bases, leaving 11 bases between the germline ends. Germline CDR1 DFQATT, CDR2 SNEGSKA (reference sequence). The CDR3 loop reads CSARALAYEQFF. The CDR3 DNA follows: TGCAGTGCTAGAGCACTAGCATACGAGCAGTTCTTC.

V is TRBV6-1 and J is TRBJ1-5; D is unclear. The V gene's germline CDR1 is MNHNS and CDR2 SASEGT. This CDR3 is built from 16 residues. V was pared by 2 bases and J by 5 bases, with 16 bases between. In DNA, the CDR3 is TGTGCCAGCAGTGAACCCCGGCGGGTCGCCGATCAGCCCCAGCATTTT. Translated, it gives CASSEPRRVADQPQHF.

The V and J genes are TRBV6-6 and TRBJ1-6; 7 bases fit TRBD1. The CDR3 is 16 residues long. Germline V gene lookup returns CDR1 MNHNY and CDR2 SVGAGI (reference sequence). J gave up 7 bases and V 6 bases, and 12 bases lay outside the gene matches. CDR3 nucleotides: TGTGCCAGCAGCCGAGGAGGGACAGCTTTGAATTCACCCCTCCACTTT. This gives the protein CASSRGGTALNSPLHF.

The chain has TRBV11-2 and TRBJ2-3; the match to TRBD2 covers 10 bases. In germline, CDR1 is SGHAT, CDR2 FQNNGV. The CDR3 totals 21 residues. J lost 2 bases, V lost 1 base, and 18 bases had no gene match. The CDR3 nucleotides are TGTGCCAGCAGCTTAGGCAGCGGGAGGGCTGGACACAACGGATACACAGATACGCAGTATTTT. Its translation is CASSLGSGRAGHNGYTDTQYF.

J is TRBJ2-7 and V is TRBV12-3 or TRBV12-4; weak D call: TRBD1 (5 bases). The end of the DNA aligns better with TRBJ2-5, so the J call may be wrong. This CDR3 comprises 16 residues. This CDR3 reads CASSDLGDPLQETQYF. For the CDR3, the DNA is TGTGCCAGCAGCGACCTAGGGGATCCCCTACAAGAGACCCAGTACTTC.

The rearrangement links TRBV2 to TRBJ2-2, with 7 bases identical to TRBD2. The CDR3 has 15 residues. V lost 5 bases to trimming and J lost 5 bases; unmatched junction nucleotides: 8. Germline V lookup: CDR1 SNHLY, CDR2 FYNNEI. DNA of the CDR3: TGTGCCAGCAGTTGGGCGGCTAGCGGTACCGGGGAGCTGTTTTTT. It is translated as CASSWAASGTGELFF.

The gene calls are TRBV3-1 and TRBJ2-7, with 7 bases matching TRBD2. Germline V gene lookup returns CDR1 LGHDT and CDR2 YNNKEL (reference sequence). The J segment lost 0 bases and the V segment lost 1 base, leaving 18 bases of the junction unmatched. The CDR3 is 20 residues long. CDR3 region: CASSQATGAGRRRSSYEQYF. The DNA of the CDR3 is TGTGCCAGCAGCCAAGCAACGGGAGCGGGACGTAGAAGAAGCTCCTACGAGCAGTACTTC.

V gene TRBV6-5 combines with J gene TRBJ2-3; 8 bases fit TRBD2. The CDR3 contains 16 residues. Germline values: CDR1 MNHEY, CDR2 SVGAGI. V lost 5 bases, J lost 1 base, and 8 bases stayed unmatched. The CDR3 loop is CASSLRRGGGTDTQYF. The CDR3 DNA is TGTGCCAGCAGTCTCCGACGGGGGGGTGGCACAGATACGCAGTATTTT.

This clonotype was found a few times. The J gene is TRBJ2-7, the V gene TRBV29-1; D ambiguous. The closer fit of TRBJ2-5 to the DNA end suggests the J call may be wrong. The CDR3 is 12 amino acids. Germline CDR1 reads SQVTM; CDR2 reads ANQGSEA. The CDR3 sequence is CSVEEPGETQYF. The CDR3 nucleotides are TGCAGCGTTGAAGAGCCCGGGGAGACCCAGTACTTC.